These 15 T cell receptor beta chains were all obtained from the same sample, sequenced in a study of cytomegalovirus exposure and HLA in healthy donors. Vbeta (60) and Jbeta (13) primers were used in the PCR. Sequencing used immunoSEQ multiplex PCR; TCRdb keeps in-frame clones, though not all of them. The sample lists 150,000 to 200,000 clones; 70% to 80% were seen once. The material sequenced was PBMCs. These receptors were obtained from a man younger than 35 in good health and CMV-seronegative.

The chain uses TRBV15 and TRBJ1-6; no reliable D call. CDR1 is LNHNV, CDR2 YYDKDF, per germline (reference sequence). The CDR3 spans 13 residues. Trimming took off 8 bases at V and 0 bases at J, with 5 bases between the two ends. CDR3 DNA: TGTGCCACCGCGAGCTCCTATAATTCACCCCTCCACTTT. It is translated as CATASSYNSPLHF.

This chain joins TRBV30 and TRBJ1-1, with unresolved D. The CDR3 consists of 12 residues. V lost 5 bases and J lost 2, with 9 bases in between. Germline values: CDR1 GTSNPN, CDR2 SVGIG (reference sequence). The CDR3 is CAWEPGNTEAFF. The DNA for the CDR3 is TGTGCCTGGGAGCCGGGAAACACTGAAGCTTTCTTT.

V usage is TRBV9 and J usage is TRBJ1-5, with D unclear. V gave up 1 base and J gave up 9 bases, with 14 bases separating them. The germline V gene encodes CDR1 SGDLS and CDR2 YYNGEE. CDR3 length: 14 amino acids. For the CDR3, the DNA is TGTGCCAGCAGCGTATCCTCGGAGGGCTGGCCCCAGCATTTT. It encodes CASSVSSEGWPQHF.

The chain has TRBV7-2 and TRBJ2-5, with 9 nucleotides matching TRBD1. CDR1 and CDR2 (germline): SGHTA, FQGNSA. Trimming took 6 bases from V and 3 from J; bases not matched to a gene: 8. This CDR3 region has 15 residues. Here the CDR3 DNA reads TGTGCCAGCAGGGGGGGACAGGGAGAAAAAGAGACCCAGTACTTC. As protein: CASRGGQGEKETQYF.

This sequence joins TRBV2 and TRBJ1-6; 7 positions agree with TRBD1. The ends lost 5 bases at V and 10 bases at J; junction bases unmatched: 8. CDR3 length equals 14 residues. CDR1 and CDR2 (germline): SNHLY, FYNNEI. CDR3 in DNA: TGTGCCAGCAGTTCTGACAGGGTGGGCTCACCCCTCCACTTT. This translates into CASSSDRVGSPLHF.

This clone appeared a single time. The genes are TRBV11-1 and TRBJ1-1; TRBD1 agrees at 11 bases. CDR1 and CDR2 from the germline V gene are SGHAT and FQDESV (reference sequence). CDR3 size: 13 residues. The V gene end was trimmed by 5 bases and the J gene end by 4 bases; junction bases not matched to a gene: 0. The CDR3 protein is CASSGTGGTEAFF. The CDR3 DNA reads as TGTGCCAGCAGCGGGACAGGGGGCACTGAAGCTTTCTTT.

J is TRBJ1-2 and V is TRBV4-3, with a tentative D call TRBD1 (6 bases). The length of the CDR3 is 13 residues. V dropped 4 bases and J dropped 7 bases, with 13 bases sitting between them. In germline, CDR1 is LGHNA, CDR2 YSLEER. This CDR3 is CASSPGGRGGYTF. The CDR3 DNA reads as TGCGCCAGCAGCCCGGGGGGGCGTGGTGGCTACACCTTC.

The chain joins TRBV6-5 to TRBJ2-5; maybe TRBD1 (6 bases). The CDR3 runs to 15 residues. V lost 5 bases, J lost 5 bases, and 18 bases lay in between. Germline V lookup: CDR1 MNHEY, CDR2 SVGAGI. CDR3 residues: CASSAPHRESETQYF. The DNA of the CDR3 is TGTGCCAGCAGTGCCCCTCACAGGGAATCGGAGACCCAGTACTTC.

The rearrangement uses TRBV2 and TRBJ2-3; 10 bases fit TRBD2. Trimming took 7 bases from V and 5 from J; bases not matched to a gene: 9. This CDR3 is 15 amino acids long. Looked up from germline, CDR1 is SNHLY and CDR2 is FYNNEI. For the CDR3, the DNA is TGTGCCAGCAAGTATCTAGCGGGGGAAGGAGATACGCAGTATTTT. The encoded protein is CASKYLAGEGDTQYF.

V and J are TRBV7-6 and TRBJ1-2; 8 bases agree with TRBD1. The CDR3 consists of 14 residues. Germline CDR1 and CDR2: SGHVS and FNYEAQ. The V and J ends lost 5 bases and 8 bases, in that order; junction bases with no gene match: 10. CDR3 nucleotide sequence: TGTGCCAGCAGCAAAGGACAGGGAGGTTACGGCTACACCTTC. This encodes CASSKGQGGYGYTF.

This chain connects TRBV2 to TRBJ2-7, with D possibly being TRBD2 (6 bases). Germline CDR1 SNHLY, CDR2 FYNNEI. This CDR3 contains 17 residues. V lost 3 bases, J lost 2 bases, and 20 bases lay in between. CDR3 in DNA: TGTGCCAGCAGTGACGGCGCGGAGGGTCCCCCAGCCTACGAGCAGTACTTC. It yields the protein CASSDGAEGPPAYEQYF.

CDR3 in DNA: TGCGCCAGAGGAATAGCGGGGCGCACAGATACGCAGTATTTT. This encodes CARGIAGRTDTQYF. The V and J genes are TRBV10-1 and TRBJ2-3; 8 positions match TRBD2. After removal of 9 bases from V and 1 base from J, the junction contained 6 bases not matched to a gene. The CDR3 has 14 residues. Germline assignment: CDR1 WNHNN and CDR2 SYGVQD (reference sequence).

V gene TRBV7-9 combines with J gene TRBJ2-5, with TRBD2 as a possible D gene (6 bases). This CDR3 has 14 residues. V dropped 3 bases and J dropped 2 bases, with 10 bases sitting between them. Germline values: CDR1 SEHNR, CDR2 FQNEAQ (reference sequence). CDR3 nucleotide sequence: TGTGCCAGCAGCTTCGGCGCGGGGCAAGAGACCCAGTACTTC. Translating gives CASSFGAGQETQYF.

This sequence joins TRBV6-1 and TRBJ2-2, with 7 bases matching TRBD1. The CDR3 has 15 residues. Germline CDR1 is MNHNS and CDR2 is SASEGT. Unmatched junction bases numbered 7, after V lost 7 bases and J lost 2 bases. The CDR3 here is CASNRQGPNTGELFF. The CDR3 bases are TGTGCCAGCAACAGACAGGGCCCTAACACCGGGGAGCTGTTTTTT.

The gene calls are TRBV6-1 and TRBJ1-2; the D gene is possibly TRBD1 (5 bases). The germline V gene has CDR1 MNHNS and CDR2 SASEGT. The CDR3 length is 13 residues. Trimming took off 2 bases at V and 14 bases at J, with 18 bases between the two ends. CDR3 nucleotides: TGTGCCAGCAGTGAACGGGCAGGGCTTAGTGAGACCTTC. It specifies CASSERAGLSETF.